These T cell receptor beta chains were read from a single sample in a study of shared clonotypes between healthy human individuals. Sequencing was performed with immunoSEQ multiplex PCR; in TCRdb, only in-frame clones are kept and a portion is missing. The sample lists around 2,000,000 clones, roughly 91% occurring once. What was sequenced was naive CD8+ T cells from PBMCs. These receptors originate from a man between 18 and 35 years old in good health. Some clones in this sample may be carry-over from other donors' samples. The CDR3 runs from the conserved cysteine through the conserved F or W. The D gene is left open where the match is weak. Size tells how often a clone was seen (once, few, many) or the class of an expanded clone, and some rows leave it out.

CASSLSQGNSPLHF,TGTGCCAGCAGTTTATCGCAGGGGAATTCACCCCTCCACTTT,NA,TRBV28,TRBJ1-6,NA
CASSQDPNQGGLYNEQFF,TGCGCCAGCAGCCAAGATCCCAACCAGGGAGGGCTTTACAATGAGCAGTTCTTC,TRBD2,TRBV4-3,TRBJ2-1,NA
CASSRRGRGEGYTF,TGTGCCAGCAGTCGCAGGGGGCGCGGGGAAGGCTACACCTTC,TRBD1,TRBV28,TRBJ1-2,NA
CASSLAAAHLIYEQYF,TGCGCCAGCAGCTTGGCCGCAGCACACCTGATCTACGAGCAGTACTTC,NA,TRBV5-1,TRBJ2-7,NA
CASSLGLAGLFF,TGTGCCAGCAGCCTCGGACTAGCGGGACTGTTCTTC,TRBD2,TRBV5-6,TRBJ2-1,NA
CSVVIAGSGTDTQYF,TGCAGCGTAGTTATAGCGGGATCGGGCACAGATACGCAGTATTTT,TRBD2,TRBV29-1,TRBJ2-3,NA
CASSLIGFWTEAFF,TGTGCCAGCAGTTTAATTGGGTTTTGGACTGAAGCTTTCTTT,NA,TRBV28,TRBJ1-1,NA
CASSISLGGLTEAFF,TGTGCCAGCAGTATCTCCCTCGGGGGGCTAACTGAAGCTTTCTTT,NA,TRBV27,TRBJ1-1,once
CASSPPGVEQYF,TGTGCCAGCAGTCCCCCTGGGGTCGAGCAGTACTTC,NA,TRBV6-5,TRBJ2-7,NA
CASSQLLGGLTNTGELFF,TGCGCCAGCAGCCAATTGCTGGGCGGATTGACGAACACCGGGGAGCTGTTTTTT,NA,TRBV5-1,TRBJ2-2,NA
CASSRTGGTEAFF,TGTGCCAGTAGTCGGACAGGGGGAACTGAAGCTTTCTTT,TRBD1,TRBV19,TRBJ1-1,NA
CSVVTSTGELFF,TGCAGCGTCGTAACTAGCACCGGGGAGCTGTTTTTT,NA,TRBV29-1,TRBJ2-2,NA
CASSFRGEAYGYTF,TGTGCCAGCAGTTTTCGGGGCGAAGCTTATGGCTACACCTTC,NA,TRBV27,TRBJ1-2,once
CASSHPPGTISYNEQFF,TGTGCCAGCAGCCACCCCCCCGGGACCATCTCCTACAATGAGCAGTTCTTC,NA,TRBV7-3,TRBJ2-1,NA
CASSETGQNTEAFF,TGTGCCAGCAGTGAAACTGGTCAGAACACTGAAGCTTTCTTT,NA,TRBV25-1,TRBJ1-1,once
CASSQGGGHTEAFF,TGTGCCAGTTCACAGGGAGGAGGGCACACTGAAGCTTTCTTT,NA,TRBV19,TRBJ1-1,NA
CASSSTDYGYTF,TGTGCCAGCTCCTCGACGGACTATGGCTACACCTTC,NA,TRBV18,TRBJ1-2,NA
CAGYFGTAAYEQYF,TGTGCCGGCTATTTCGGGACAGCGGCCTACGAGCAGTACTTC,TRBD1,TRBV30,TRBJ2-7,few
CASSQVPGLPSTDTQYF,TGCGCCAGCAGCCAAGTCCCGGGCCTCCCTAGCACAGATACGCAGTATTTT,NA,TRBV4-1,TRBJ2-3,NA
CASSGNNQEQFF,TGTGCCAGCAGCGGGAATAACCAAGAGCAGTTCTTC,NA,TRBV11-2,TRBJ2-1,NA